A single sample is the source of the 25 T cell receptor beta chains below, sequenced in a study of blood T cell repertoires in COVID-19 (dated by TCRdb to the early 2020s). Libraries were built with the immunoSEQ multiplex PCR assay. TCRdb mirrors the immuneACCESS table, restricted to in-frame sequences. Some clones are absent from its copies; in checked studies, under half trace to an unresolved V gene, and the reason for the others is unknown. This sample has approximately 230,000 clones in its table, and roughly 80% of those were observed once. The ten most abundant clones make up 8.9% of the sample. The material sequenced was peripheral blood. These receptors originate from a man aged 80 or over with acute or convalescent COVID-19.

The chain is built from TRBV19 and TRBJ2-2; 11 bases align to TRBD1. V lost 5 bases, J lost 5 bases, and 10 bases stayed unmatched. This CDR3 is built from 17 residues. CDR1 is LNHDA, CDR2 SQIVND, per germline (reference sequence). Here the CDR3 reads CASSLAPGQGVTGELFF. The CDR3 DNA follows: TGTGCCAGTAGTCTTGCGCCGGGACAGGGGGTTACCGGGGAGCTGTTTTTT. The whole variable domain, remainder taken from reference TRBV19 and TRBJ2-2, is DGGITQSPKYLFRKEGQNVTLSCEQNLNHDAMYWYRQDPGQGLRLIYYSQIVNDFQKGDIAEGYSVSREKKESFPLTVTSAQKNPTAFYLCASSLAPGQGVTGELFFGEGSRLTVL.

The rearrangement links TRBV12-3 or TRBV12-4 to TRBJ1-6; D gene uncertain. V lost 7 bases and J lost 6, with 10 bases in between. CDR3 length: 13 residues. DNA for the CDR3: TGTGCCAGCACCGTGACACCTAATTCACCCCTCCACTTT. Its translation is CASTVTPNSPLHF.

CDR3 amino acids: CASRGGASGNTIYF. The DNA of the CDR3 is TGTGCCAGCAGGGGGGGGGCTTCTGGAAACACCATATATTTT. J is TRBJ1-3 and V is TRBV28; maybe TRBD1 (6 bases). Germline CDR1 and CDR2: MDHEN and SYDVKM. V gave up 6 bases and J gave up 1 base, with 10 bases separating them. This CDR3 comprises 14 residues.

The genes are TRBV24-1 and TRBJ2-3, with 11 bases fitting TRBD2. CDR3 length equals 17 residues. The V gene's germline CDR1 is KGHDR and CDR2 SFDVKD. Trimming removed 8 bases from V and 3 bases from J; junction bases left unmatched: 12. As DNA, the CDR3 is TGTGCCACCATGGCAGGGGGCCTAGCGGGAGGAACAGATACGCAGTATTTT. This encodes CATMAGGLAGGTDTQYF.

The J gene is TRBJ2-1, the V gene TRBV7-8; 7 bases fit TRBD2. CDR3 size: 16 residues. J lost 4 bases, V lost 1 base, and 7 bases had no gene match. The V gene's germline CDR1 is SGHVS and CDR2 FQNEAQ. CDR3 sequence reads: CASSLVGAGPYNEQFF. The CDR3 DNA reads TGTGCCAGCAGCTTAGTCGGAGCGGGACCTTACAATGAGCAGTTCTTC.

CDR3 loop: CASSLKAGSADTQYF. The CDR3 bases are TGTGCCAGCAGCTTAAAGGCAGGGTCGGCAGATACGCAGTATTTT. The chain combines TRBV7-3 with TRBJ2-3; D perhaps matches TRBD1 (5 bases). Germline V gene sequence: CDR1 SGHTA, CDR2 FQGTGA. Trimming shortened V by 1 base and J by 4 bases, and 12 bases separated the two germline ends. The CDR3 consists of 15 residues. Complete variable domain (other parts from reference TRBV7-3 and TRBJ2-3): GAGVSQTPSNKVTEKGKYVELRCDPISGHTALYWYRQSLGQGPEFLIYFQGTGAADDSGLPNDRFFAVRPEGSVSTLKIQRTERGDSAVYLCASSLKAGSADTQYFGPGTRLTVL.

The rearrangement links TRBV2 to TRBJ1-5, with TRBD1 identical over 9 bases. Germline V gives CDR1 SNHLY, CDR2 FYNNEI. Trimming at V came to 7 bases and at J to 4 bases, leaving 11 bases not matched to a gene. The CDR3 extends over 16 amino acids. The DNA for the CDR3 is TGTGCCAGCACCCTCGGGGACAGGGTGAGGAATCAGCCCCAGCATTTT. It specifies CASTLGDRVRNQPQHF.

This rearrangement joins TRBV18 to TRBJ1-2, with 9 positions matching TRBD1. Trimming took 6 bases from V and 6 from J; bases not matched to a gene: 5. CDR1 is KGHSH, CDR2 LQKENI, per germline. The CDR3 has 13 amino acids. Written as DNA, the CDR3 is TGTGCCAGCTCCTGGACAGGGGATGATGGCTACACCTTC. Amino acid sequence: CASSWTGDDGYTF.

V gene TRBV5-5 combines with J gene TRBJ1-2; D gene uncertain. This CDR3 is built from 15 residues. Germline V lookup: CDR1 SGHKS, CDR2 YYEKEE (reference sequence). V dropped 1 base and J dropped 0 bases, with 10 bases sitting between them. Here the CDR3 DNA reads TGTGCCAGCAGCTTGAAAAGGGAGGCTAACTATGGCTACACCTTC. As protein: CASSLKREANYGYTF.

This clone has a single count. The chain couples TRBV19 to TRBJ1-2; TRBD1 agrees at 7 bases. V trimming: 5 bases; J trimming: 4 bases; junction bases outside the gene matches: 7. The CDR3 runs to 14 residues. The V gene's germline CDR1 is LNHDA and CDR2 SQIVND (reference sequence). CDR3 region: CASSAQTGPYGYTF. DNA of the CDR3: TGTGCCAGTAGTGCACAGACAGGGCCCTATGGCTACACCTTC.

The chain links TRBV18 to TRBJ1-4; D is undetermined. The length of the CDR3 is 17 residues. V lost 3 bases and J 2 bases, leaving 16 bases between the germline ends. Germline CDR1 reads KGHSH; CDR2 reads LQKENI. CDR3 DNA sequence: TGTGCCAGCTCACCGGGTCTAGGTGCGAACACTAATGAAAAACTGTTTTTT. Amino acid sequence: CASSPGLGANTNEKLFF.

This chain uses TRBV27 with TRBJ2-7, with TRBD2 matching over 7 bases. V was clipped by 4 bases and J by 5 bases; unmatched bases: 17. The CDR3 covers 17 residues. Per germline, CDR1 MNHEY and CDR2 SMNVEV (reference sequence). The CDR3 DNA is TGTGCCAGCAGTTCACCAGCGGCAGGCGGGAGAGTCCACGAGCAGTACTTC. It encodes CASSSPAAGGRVHEQYF.

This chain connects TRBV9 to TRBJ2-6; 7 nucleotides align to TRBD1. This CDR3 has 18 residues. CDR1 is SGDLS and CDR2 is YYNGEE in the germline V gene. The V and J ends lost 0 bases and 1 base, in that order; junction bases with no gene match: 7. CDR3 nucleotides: TGTGCCAGCAGCGTAGACAACAGGGGAATATCTGGGGCCAACGTCCTGACTTTC. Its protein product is CASSVDNRGISGANVLTF. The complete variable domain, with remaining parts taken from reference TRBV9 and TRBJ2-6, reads DSGVTQTPKHLITATGQRVTLRCSPRSGDLSVYWYQQSLDQGLQFLIQYYNGEERAKGNILERFSAQQFPDLHSELNLSSLELGDSALYFCASSVDNRGISGANVLTFGAGSRLTVL.

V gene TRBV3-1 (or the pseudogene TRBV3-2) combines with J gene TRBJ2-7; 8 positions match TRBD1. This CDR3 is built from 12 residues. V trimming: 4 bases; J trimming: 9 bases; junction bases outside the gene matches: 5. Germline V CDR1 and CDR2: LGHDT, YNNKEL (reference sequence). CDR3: CASSPTGVAQYF. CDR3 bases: TGTGCCAGCAGCCCGACAGGGGTGGCGCAGTACTTC.

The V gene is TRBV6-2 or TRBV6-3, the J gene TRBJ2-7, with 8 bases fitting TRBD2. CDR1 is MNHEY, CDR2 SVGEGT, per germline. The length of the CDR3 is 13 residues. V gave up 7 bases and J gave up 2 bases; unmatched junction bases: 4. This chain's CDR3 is CASTPGGAYEQYF. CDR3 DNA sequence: TGTGCCAGCACCCCGGGGGGGGCCTACGAGCAGTACTTC.

DNA for the CDR3: TGCGCCAGCAGCCAAGAGAGGACAGGGAGAGGCAATCAGCCCCAGCATTTT. Protein sequence: CASSQERTGRGNQPQHF. The V call is TRBV4-1, the J call TRBJ1-5, with 8 bases that match TRBD1. Germline CDR1 and CDR2: MGHRA and YSYEKL. The CDR3 has 17 amino acids. V gave up 0 bases and J gave up 2 bases; unmatched junction bases: 6.

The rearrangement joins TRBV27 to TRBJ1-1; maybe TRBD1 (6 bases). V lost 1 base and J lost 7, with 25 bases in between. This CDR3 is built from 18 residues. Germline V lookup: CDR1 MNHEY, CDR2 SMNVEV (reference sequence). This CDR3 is CASSLLAPAGVKGNEAFF. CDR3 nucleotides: TGTGCCAGCAGTTTATTAGCCCCGGCAGGGGTGAAGGGAAATGAAGCTTTCTTT.

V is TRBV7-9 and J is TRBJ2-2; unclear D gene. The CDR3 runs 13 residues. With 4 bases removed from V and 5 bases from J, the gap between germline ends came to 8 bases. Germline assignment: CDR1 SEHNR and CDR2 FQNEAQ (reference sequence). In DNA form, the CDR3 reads TGTGCCAGCAGCTATCCCGGGACCGGGGAGCTGTTTTTT. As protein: CASSYPGTGELFF.

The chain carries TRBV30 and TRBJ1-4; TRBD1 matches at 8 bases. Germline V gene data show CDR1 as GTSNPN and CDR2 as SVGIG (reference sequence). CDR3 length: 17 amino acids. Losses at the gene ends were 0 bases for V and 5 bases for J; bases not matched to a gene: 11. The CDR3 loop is CAWSVRGIGDRNEKLFF. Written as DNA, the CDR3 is TGTGCCTGGAGTGTTAGGGGTATCGGGGACAGGAATGAAAAACTGTTTTTT.

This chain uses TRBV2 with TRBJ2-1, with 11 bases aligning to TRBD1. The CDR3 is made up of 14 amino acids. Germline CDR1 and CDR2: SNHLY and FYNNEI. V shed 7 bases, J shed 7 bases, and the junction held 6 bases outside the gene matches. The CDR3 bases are TGTGCCAGCAAGAGGACAGGGGGCGGGAATGAGCAGTTCTTC. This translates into CASKRTGGGNEQFF.

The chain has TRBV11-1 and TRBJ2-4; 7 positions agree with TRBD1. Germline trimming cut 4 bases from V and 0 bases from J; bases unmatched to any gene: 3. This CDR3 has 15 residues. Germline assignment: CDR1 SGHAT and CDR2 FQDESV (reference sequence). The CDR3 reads CASSSGQLAKNIQYF. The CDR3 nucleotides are TGTGCCAGCAGCTCGGGACAGCTAGCCAAAAACATTCAGTACTTC.

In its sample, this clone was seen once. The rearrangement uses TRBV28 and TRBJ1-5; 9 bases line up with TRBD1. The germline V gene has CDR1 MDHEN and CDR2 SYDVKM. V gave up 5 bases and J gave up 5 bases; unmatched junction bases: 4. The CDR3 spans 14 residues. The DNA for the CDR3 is TGTGCCAGCAGTGTCACAGGGGGCCATCAGCCCCAGCATTTT. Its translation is CASSVTGGHQPQHF.

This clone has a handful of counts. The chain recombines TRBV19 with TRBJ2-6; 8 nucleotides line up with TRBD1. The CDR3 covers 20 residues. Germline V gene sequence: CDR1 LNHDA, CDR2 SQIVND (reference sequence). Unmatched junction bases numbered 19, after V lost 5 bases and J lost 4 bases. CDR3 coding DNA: TGTGCCAGTAGTCAATCCGGGCTCGGACAGGGCTCAAGAGGGGCCAACGTCCTGACTTTC. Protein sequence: CASSQSGLGQGSRGANVLTF.

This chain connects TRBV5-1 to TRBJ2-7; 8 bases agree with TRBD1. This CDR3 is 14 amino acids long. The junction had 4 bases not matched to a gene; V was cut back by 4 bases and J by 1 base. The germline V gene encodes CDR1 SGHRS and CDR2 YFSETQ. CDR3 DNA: TGCGCCAGCAGCCCCGGGACAGGTTCCTACGAGCAGTACTTC. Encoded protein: CASSPGTGSYEQYF.

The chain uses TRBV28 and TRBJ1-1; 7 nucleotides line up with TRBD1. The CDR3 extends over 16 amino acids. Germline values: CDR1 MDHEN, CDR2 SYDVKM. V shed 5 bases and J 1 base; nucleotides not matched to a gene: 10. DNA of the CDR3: TGTGCCAGCAGTCCCCGTGGACAGGCTAGGAACACTGAAGCTTTCTTT. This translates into CASSPRGQARNTEAFF.